Below, 8 T cell receptor beta chains from the same sample are listed, as sequenced in a study of patients and donors after allogeneic stem cell transplantation. TCRdb reprocessed the RT-PCR reads via MiXCR and lists one record per CDR3 protein. This table has more than 850,000 distinct CDR3 sequences, around 17% appearing once. The sample was blood, either unsorted or a sorted T cell fraction (not recorded which). The source of these receptors is a human donor who was either an allogeneic HSCT recipient or a stem cell or donor lymphocyte infusion donor (not recorded which). It is not recorded whose cells these are; they may come from a transplant donor.

This clonotype turned up a few times. This chain links TRBV9 with TRBJ2-7, with D tentatively TRBD1 (7 bases). The CDR3 contains 15 residues. CDR1 is SGDLS and CDR2 is YYNGEE in the germline V gene. Trimming took 4 bases from V and 3 from J, leaving 17 bases between them. Here the CDR3 DNA reads TGTGCCAGCAGCCCACGGGCAGGGGGGAACTACGAGCAGTACTTC. It specifies CASSPRAGGNYEQYF.

V is TRBV7-8 and J is TRBJ2-2; 8 nucleotides match TRBD2. The CDR3 runs 15 residues. CDR1 and CDR2 from the germline V gene are SGHVS and FQNEAQ. Germline trimming cut 1 base from V and 8 bases from J; bases unmatched to any gene: 6. CDR3 amino acids: CASSLEGLVTGELFF. DNA of the CDR3: TGTGCCAGCAGCTTAGAGGGACTAGTCACTGGGGAGCTGTTTTTT. The variable domain in full, with the rest retrieved from reference TRBV7-8 and TRBJ2-2, is GAGVSQSPRYKVAKRGQDVALRCDPISGHVSLFWYQQALGQGPEFLTYFQNEAQLDKSGLPSDRFFAERPEGSVSTLKIQRTQQEDSAVYLCASSLEGLVTGELFFGEGSRLTVL.

The rearrangement joins TRBV20-1 to TRBJ2-7; 8 positions match TRBD1. CDR1 is DFQATT, CDR2 SNEGSKA, per germline (reference sequence). The V gene end was trimmed by 5 bases and the J gene end by 7 bases; junction bases not matched to a gene: 10. The length of the CDR3 is 13 residues. CDR3 bases: TGCAGTGCTTCCAGGGGGCGGCCGGGGGAGCAGTACTTC. It yields the protein CSASRGRPGEQYF.

The V and J genes are TRBV7-6 and TRBJ2-4; 7 bases are shared with TRBD2. J lost 3 bases, V lost 4 bases, and 12 bases had no gene match. Looked up from germline, CDR1 is SGHVS and CDR2 is FNYEAQ. This CDR3 has 17 residues. In nucleotides, the CDR3 is TGTGCCAGCAGCTCCGGGGGAGGGAGGGTCCTCAAAAACATTCAGTACTTC. Amino acid sequence: CASSSGGGRVLKNIQYF.

The V call is TRBV29-1, the J call TRBJ2-7; weak D call: TRBD1 (6 bases). The V end was cut by 4 bases, the J end by 6 bases, with 13 bases between. The germline V gene has CDR1 SQVTM and CDR2 ANQGSEA. The CDR3 runs 12 residues. The CDR3: CSVVARGTEQYF. The CDR3 DNA sequence: TGCAGCGTTGTTGCCAGGGGTACCGAGCAGTACTTC.

This clonotype turned up a few times. The chain employs TRBV27 and TRBJ2-7, with 12 nucleotides matching TRBD1. This CDR3 contains 16 residues. V lost 4 bases, J lost 5 bases, and 9 bases stayed unmatched. The V gene's germline CDR1 is MNHEY and CDR2 SMNVEV (reference sequence). CDR3 protein: CASSSLSGQGAHEQYF. DNA for the CDR3: TGTGCCAGCAGTTCCCTCTCGGGACAGGGGGCCCACGAGCAGTACTTC.

This clonotype has a count of ten or more. The chain links TRBV5-1 to TRBJ2-2; 7 bases line up with TRBD1. The trim removed 4 bases at V and 8 bases at J, leaving 2 bases unmatched. The CDR3 length is 12 residues. The germline V gene has CDR1 SGHRS and CDR2 YFSETQ. The CDR3, as DNA: TGCGCCAGCAGCGACAGGGCGGGGGAGCTGTTTTTT. This codes for CASSDRAGELFF.

The chain uses TRBV11-1 and TRBJ1-1; 9 positions match TRBD1. The trim removed 5 bases at V and 3 bases at J, leaving 16 bases unmatched. The CDR3 spans 18 residues. CDR1 and CDR2 from the germline V gene are SGHAT and FQDESV (reference sequence). CDR3 sequence: CASSRKVPGQGSDTEAFF. In DNA, the CDR3 is TGTGCCAGCAGCCGTAAAGTCCCGGGACAGGGTTCGGACACTGAAGCTTTCTTT.